Listed here is a single T cell receptor beta chain. This entry belongs to a study of CD8 T cells in Susac syndrome. RNA in amounts of roughly 0.5 to 1 ug was reverse transcribed with random hexamers. MiXCR, applied by TCRdb to the immunoSEQ multiplex PCR reads, yields one record per CDR3 protein. The data contain some 180,000 distinct CDR3 sequences, 93% of them singletons. Germline V lookup: CDR1 SGHAT, CDR2 FQNNGV. The V gene end was trimmed by 4 bases and the J gene end by 0 bases; junction bases not matched to a gene: 3. The CDR3 spans 15 residues. Sequencing of TCR beta was performed on blood CD8+ T cells and on blood CD4+ T cells.

This rearrangement joins TRBV11-2 to TRBJ2-1, with 7 bases lining up with TRBD1. The source material was CD4+ T cells from PBMCs. The receptor was derived from a human donor in good health. The CDR3 DNA is TGTGCCAGCAGCTCCTACAGGGGCTCCTACAATGAGCAGTTCTTC. The encoded protein is CASSSYRGSYNEQFF.